The 18 T cell receptor beta chains below come from one sample, sequenced in a study of OX40 agonist ivuxolimab in advanced cancers. The assay was immunoSEQ multiplex PCR, and TCRdb's table has in-frame clones only and misses some. Here the sample spans approximately 92,000 clones, approximately 94% being singletons. Material: CD4+ or CD8+ T cells sorted from blood, obtained in a trial of the OX40 agonist ivuxolimab. These receptors were collected from an adult with an advanced solid tumor such as melanoma, head and neck, liver or kidney cancer.

The chain links TRBV9 to TRBJ1-1; possibly TRBD1 for D (5 bases). Trimming cost V 5 bases and J 0 bases, with 11 bases left between them. Germline V gives CDR1 SGDLS, CDR2 YYNGEE. This CDR3 region has 14 residues. Here the CDR3 reads CASSRQGMNTEAFF. CDR3 sequence (DNA): TGTGCCAGCAGTCGTCAGGGCATGAACACTGAAGCTTTCTTT. The variable domain in full, completed from reference TRBV9 and TRBJ1-1, reads DSGVTQTPKHLITATGQRVTLRCSPRSGDLSVYWYQQSLDQGLQFLIQYYNGEERAKGNILERFSAQQFPDLHSELNLSSLELGDSALYFCASSRQGMNTEAFFGQGTRLTVV.

The V and J genes are TRBV27 and TRBJ2-7; TRBD2 agrees at 7 bases. Germline CDR1 and CDR2: MNHEY and SMNVEV (reference sequence). The trim removed 2 bases at V and 8 bases at J, leaving 12 bases unmatched. This CDR3 region has 15 residues. The CDR3 bases are TGTGCCAGCAGTTTAAGGCTTAAAGCGGGGAGTCAGCAGTACTTC. Residues: CASSLRLKAGSQQYF.

This sequence joins TRBV2 and TRBJ1-5; 7 bases match TRBD1. The CDR3 loop spans 12 amino acids. CDR1 and CDR2 (germline): SNHLY, FYNNEI. This CDR3 is CASGQVQRPQHF. CDR3 in DNA: TGTGCGAGCGGACAGGTCCAACGGCCCCAGCATTTT.

The chain couples TRBV27 to TRBJ2-1, with 10 bases that match TRBD2. V dropped 5 bases and J dropped 6; count of bases not matched to a gene: 13. The CDR3 totals 17 residues. Per the germline V gene, CDR1 is MNHEY and CDR2 is SMNVEV (reference sequence). CDR3: CASSPARSGRALNEQFF. For the CDR3, the DNA is TGTGCCAGCAGTCCCGCCCGAAGCGGGAGGGCCCTCAATGAGCAGTTCTTC.

This clone came up a few times. This chain connects TRBV18 to TRBJ1-5; TRBD1 matches at 9 bases. The trim removed 0 bases at V and 9 bases at J, leaving 12 bases unmatched. CDR1 is KGHSH and CDR2 is LQKENI in the germline V gene. This CDR3 region has 17 residues. CDR3 nucleotides: TGTGCCAGCTCACCACCGTTACGGGACAGGGTAAAGGGGCCCCAGCATTTT. Protein: CASSPPLRDRVKGPQHF.

This clone was seen a single time. The chain employs TRBV19 and TRBJ1-2, with TRBD1 as a possible D gene (5 bases). This CDR3 is 14 amino acids long. Germline loops: CDR1 LNHDA, CDR2 SQIVND (reference sequence). V was clipped by 0 bases and J by 9 bases, with 14 bases between them. The CDR3 coding sequence is TGTGCCAGTAGTATAGACCCGACAAGGGGCAGCTACACCTTC. Protein sequence: CASSIDPTRGSYTF.

The chain is built from TRBV28 and TRBJ2-7; D gene ambiguous. This CDR3 spans 14 amino acids. Germline-derived CDR1 and CDR2 are MDHEN and SYDVKM. The ends were cut back, 5 bases at V and 3 bases at J, with 14 bases in the middle. The CDR3 region is CASSPQESVYEQYF. The CDR3 bases are TGTGCCAGCAGTCCCCAGGAGTCCGTCTACGAGCAGTACTTC.

The rearrangement links TRBV2 to TRBJ2-7, with D perhaps assigned TRBD1 or TRBD2 (6 bases each). The CDR3 spans 16 residues. Deletions cut 7 bases from V and 0 bases from J, with 19 bases between. Germline V gene data show CDR1 as SNHLY and CDR2 as FYNNEI. In DNA, the CDR3 is TGTGCCAGCACTCTTAGGGGGGCCCTGAGCTCCTACGAGCAGTACTTC. Protein: CASTLRGALSSYEQYF.

V and J are TRBV9 and TRBJ2-7, with 8 bases aligning to TRBD1. The V and J ends lost 4 bases and 3 bases, in that order; junction bases with no gene match: 6. Germline V gene data show CDR1 as SGDLS and CDR2 as YYNGEE. The CDR3 runs to 14 residues. The CDR3: CASSPTGQGYEQYF. In nucleotides, the CDR3 is TGTGCCAGCAGCCCCACAGGACAGGGCTACGAGCAGTACTTC.

This clone was counted a single time. This chain uses TRBV19 with TRBJ2-3; no firm D call. This CDR3 spans 17 amino acids. Trimming took off 6 bases at V and 0 bases at J, with 19 bases between the two ends. CDR1 and CDR2 (germline): LNHDA, SQIVND (reference sequence). DNA of the CDR3: TGTGCCAGTAGCCCCTCGCCGTGGGGAAGGAGCACAGATACGCAGTATTTT. Its translation: CASSPSPWGRSTDTQYF. Drawing the rest from reference TRBV19 and TRBJ2-3, the complete variable domain is DGGITQSPKYLFRKEGQNVTLSCEQNLNHDAMYWYRQDPGQGLRLIYYSQIVNDFQKGDIAEGYSVSREKKESFPLTVTSAQKNPTAFYLCASSPSPWGRSTDTQYFGPGTRLTVL.

The rearrangement links TRBV4-2 to TRBJ2-1; D gene ambiguous. The CDR3 is 12 residues long. From germline, CDR1 is LGHNA and CDR2 YNFKEQ. V was clipped by 7 bases and J by 6 bases, with 10 bases between them. Here the CDR3 DNA reads TGTGCCAGCACCGGAACGGGCAATGAGCAGTTCTTC. Residues: CASTGTGNEQFF.

The chain employs TRBV5-1 and TRBJ2-7, with 10 positions matching TRBD1. Germline CDR1 and CDR2: SGHRS and YFSETQ. J lost 2 bases, V lost 5 bases, and 10 bases had no gene match. The CDR3 is made up of 16 amino acids. CDR3 residues: CASRPGQGDTPYEQYF. The CDR3 DNA sequence: TGCGCCAGCAGGCCTGGACAGGGGGACACCCCCTACGAGCAGTACTTC.

This chain connects TRBV7-2 to TRBJ1-6; 7 bases are shared with TRBD1. CDR1 is SGHTA, CDR2 FQGNSA, per germline. The CDR3 length is 15 residues. The V segment lost 2 bases and the J segment 10 bases; nucleotides outside the gene matches: 8. The CDR3 nucleotides read TGTGCCAGCAGCTTATCCAGACAGGGAGGGTCACCCCTCCACTTT. This gives the protein CASSLSRQGGSPLHF.

The gene calls are TRBV6-6 and TRBJ1-3, with 7 bases that match TRBD1. Losses at the gene ends were 5 bases for V and 8 bases for J; bases not matched to a gene: 9. The CDR3 covers 14 residues. Germline-derived CDR1 and CDR2 are MNHNY and SVGAGI (reference sequence). DNA for the CDR3: TGTGCCAGCAGTCTGAGACAGGGATGGGACACCATATATTTT. It codes for CASSLRQGWDTIYF.

The V and J genes are TRBV11-2 and TRBJ1-4; D gene unclear. V lost 3 bases, J lost 6 bases, and 14 bases lay in between. Germline V gene data show CDR1 as SGHAT and CDR2 as FQNNGV. This CDR3 contains 15 residues. CDR3 protein: CASSLSGRRYEKLFF. For the CDR3, the DNA is TGTGCCAGCAGCTTGTCGGGAAGGCGTTATGAAAAACTGTTTTTT. Based on the CDR3 plus reference TRBV11-2 and TRBJ1-4, the full variable domain is EAGVAQSPRYKIIEKRQSVAFWCNPISGHATLYWYQQILGQGPKLLIQFQNNGVVDDSQLPKDRFSAERLKGVDSTLKIQPAKLEDSAVYLCASSLSGRRYEKLFFGSGTQLSVL.

The rearrangement links TRBV5-1 to TRBJ2-7; no clear D gene. The V end lost 0 bases, the J end lost 5 bases, and 15 bases lay between the germline ends. CDR3 length equals 15 residues. The germline CDR1 and CDR2 sequences are SGHRS and YFSETQ. CDR3 DNA sequence: TGCGCCAGCAGCTTGGCCGGAATAGGTGGGGACGAGCAGTACTTC. It is translated as CASSLAGIGGDEQYF. The complete variable domain, with remaining parts taken from reference TRBV5-1 and TRBJ2-7, reads KAGVTQTPRYLIKTRGQQVTLSCSPISGHRSVSWYQQTPGQGLQFLFEYFSETQRNKGNFPGRFSGRQFSNSRSEMNVSTLELGDSALYLCASSLAGIGGDEQYFGPGTRLTVT.

This clone has only a few counts. The chain combines TRBV9 with TRBJ1-1; TRBD1 is a possible D gene (6 bases). The germline V and J ends were trimmed by 3 bases and 3 bases, with 6 bases remaining between them. Germline V gene sequence: CDR1 SGDLS, CDR2 YYNGEE. CDR3 size: 12 residues. CDR3 sequence: CASSGTDTEAFF. The CDR3, as DNA: TGTGCCAGCAGCGGGACAGACACTGAAGCTTTCTTT.

This chain joins TRBV6-6 and TRBJ2-2; D not certain. Per the germline V gene, CDR1 is MNHNY and CDR2 is SVGAGI (reference sequence). Trimming took 5 bases from V and 4 from J, leaving 5 bases between them. The CDR3 runs to 12 residues. The CDR3 is CASSAGTGELFF. The DNA for the CDR3 is TGTGCCAGCAGTGCCGGCACCGGGGAGCTGTTTTTT.